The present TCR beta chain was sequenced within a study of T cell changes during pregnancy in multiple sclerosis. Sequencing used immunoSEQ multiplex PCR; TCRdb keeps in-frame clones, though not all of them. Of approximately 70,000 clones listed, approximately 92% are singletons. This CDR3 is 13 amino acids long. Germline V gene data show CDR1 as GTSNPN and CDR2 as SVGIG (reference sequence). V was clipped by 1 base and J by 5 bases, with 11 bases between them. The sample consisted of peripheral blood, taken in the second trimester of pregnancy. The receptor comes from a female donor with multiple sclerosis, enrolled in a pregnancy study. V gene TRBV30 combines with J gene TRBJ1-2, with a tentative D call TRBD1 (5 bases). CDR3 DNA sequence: TGTGCCTGGAGTGCAGACAGTAGGTATGGCTACACCTTC. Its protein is CAWSADSRYGYTF. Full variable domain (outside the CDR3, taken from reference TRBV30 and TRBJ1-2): SQTIHQWPATLVQPVGSPLSLECTVEGTSNPNLYWYRQAAGRGLQLLFYSVGIGQISSEVPQNLSASRPQDRQFILSSKKLLLSDSGFYLCAWSADSRYGYTFGSGTRLTVV.